This T cell receptor beta chain derives from a study of blood T cell repertoires in COVID-19. Profiling relied on immunoSEQ multiplex PCR, and the TCRdb table lists in-frame clones only, not all of them. Here the sample spans 150,000 to 200,000 clones, about 80% being singletons. V was clipped by 6 bases and J by 1 base, with 9 bases between them. CDR3 length: 13 residues. The V gene's germline CDR1 is SGHAT and CDR2 FQNNGV. Source material: peripheral blood. The rearrangement uses TRBV11-2 and TRBJ1-1; no clear D gene. This TCR was sampled from a man in his 60s with acute or convalescent COVID-19. CDR3: CASRELANTEAFF. In nucleotides, the CDR3 is TGTGCCAGCAGGGAGTTAGCGAACACTGAAGCTTTCTTT.